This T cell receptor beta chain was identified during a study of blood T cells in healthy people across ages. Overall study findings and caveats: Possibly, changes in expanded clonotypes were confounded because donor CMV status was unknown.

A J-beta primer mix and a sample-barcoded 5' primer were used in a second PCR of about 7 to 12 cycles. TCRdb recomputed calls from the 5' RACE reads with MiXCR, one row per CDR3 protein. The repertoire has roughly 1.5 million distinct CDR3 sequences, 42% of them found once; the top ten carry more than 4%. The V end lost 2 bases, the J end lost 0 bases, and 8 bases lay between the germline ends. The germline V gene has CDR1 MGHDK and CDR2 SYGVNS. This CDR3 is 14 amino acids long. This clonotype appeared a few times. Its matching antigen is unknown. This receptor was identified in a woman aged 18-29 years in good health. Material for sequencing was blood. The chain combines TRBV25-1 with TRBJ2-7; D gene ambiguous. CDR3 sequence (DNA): TGTGCCAGCAGTGAACAGGCAAGCTCCTACGAGCAGTACTTC. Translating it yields CASSEQASSYEQYF.